Reported below is one TCR beta chain. Its matching antigen is unknown. The PCR was carried out with 60 Vbeta primers and 13 Jbeta primers. Method: immunoSEQ multiplex PCR; TCRdb's copy keeps in-frame clones and lacks some. The sample shows 46,000 or so clones, roughly 63% of them seen only once. Trimming removed 2 bases from V and 6 bases from J; junction bases left unmatched: 16. Germline V gene data show CDR1 as SGHNT and CDR2 as YYREEE (reference sequence). The CDR3 has 17 residues. The data belong to a study of cytomegalovirus exposure and HLA in healthy donors. About the study: A prior analysis found about 120 million unique TCR beta sequences from around 180 million T cells.

Study conclusions and caveats: Analysis was performed later, and it showed HLA-associated TCR beta chains to be more clonally expanded than equally common others.

Sequencing was done on a sample of PBMCs. The sequence came from a man aged 55-75 years in good health and CMV-seropositive. The chain recombines TRBV5-4 with TRBJ1-1; 7 bases are a match to TRBD1. CDR3 loop: CASSLIPRPSRGAEAFF. The CDR3 coding sequence is TGTGCCAGCAGCTTAATCCCCCGGCCCAGCAGGGGGGCTGAAGCTTTCTTT.